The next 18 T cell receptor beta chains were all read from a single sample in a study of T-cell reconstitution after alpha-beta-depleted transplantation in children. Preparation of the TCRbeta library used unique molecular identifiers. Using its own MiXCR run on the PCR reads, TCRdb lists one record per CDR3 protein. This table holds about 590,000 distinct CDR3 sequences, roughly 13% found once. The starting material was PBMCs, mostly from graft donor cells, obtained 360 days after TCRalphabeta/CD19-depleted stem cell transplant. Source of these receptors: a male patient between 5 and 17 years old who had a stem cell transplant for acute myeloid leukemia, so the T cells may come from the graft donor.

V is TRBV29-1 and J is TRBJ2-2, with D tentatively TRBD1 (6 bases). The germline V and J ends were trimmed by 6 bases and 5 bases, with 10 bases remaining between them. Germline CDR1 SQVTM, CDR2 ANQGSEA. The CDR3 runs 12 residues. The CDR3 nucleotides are TGCAGCGTCCTAGGACAGACCGGGGAGCTGTTTTTT. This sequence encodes CSVLGQTGELFF.

The CDR3 region is CASRQGLAGVVDEQFF. CDR3 nucleotides: TGTGCCAGCAGACAGGGACTAGCGGGAGTTGTCGATGAGCAGTTCTTC. V gene TRBV6-5 combines with J gene TRBJ2-1; 14 bases match TRBD2. The CDR3 is 16 amino acids. Germline lookup yields CDR1 MNHEY and CDR2 SVGAGI. After removal of 6 bases from V and 8 bases from J, the junction contained 9 bases not matched to a gene.

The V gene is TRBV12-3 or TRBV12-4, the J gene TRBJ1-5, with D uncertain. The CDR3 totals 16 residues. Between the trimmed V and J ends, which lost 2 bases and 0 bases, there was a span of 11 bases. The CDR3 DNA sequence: TGTGCCAGCAGTTTATGGCACACGACTAGCAATCAGCCCCAGCATTTT. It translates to CASSLWHTTSNQPQHF.

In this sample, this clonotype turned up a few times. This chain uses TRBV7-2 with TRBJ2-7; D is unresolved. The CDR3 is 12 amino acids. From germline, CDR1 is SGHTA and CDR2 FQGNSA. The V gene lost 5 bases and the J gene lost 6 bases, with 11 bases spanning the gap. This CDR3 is CASSGDSGEQYF. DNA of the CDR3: TGTGCCAGCAGCGGCGATTCGGGCGAGCAGTACTTC.

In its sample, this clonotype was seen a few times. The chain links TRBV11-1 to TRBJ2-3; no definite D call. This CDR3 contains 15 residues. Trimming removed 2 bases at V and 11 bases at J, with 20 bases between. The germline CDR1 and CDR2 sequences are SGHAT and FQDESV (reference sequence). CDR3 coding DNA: TGTGCCAGCAGCTTATGGCGGATCTCCCTCGATGGGCAGTATTTT. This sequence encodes CASSLWRISLDGQYF.

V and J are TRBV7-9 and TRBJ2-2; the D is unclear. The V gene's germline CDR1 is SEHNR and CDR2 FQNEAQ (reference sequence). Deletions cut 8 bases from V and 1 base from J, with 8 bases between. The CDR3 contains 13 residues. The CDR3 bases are TGTGCCAGCGGCCACCAGAACACCGGGGAGCTGTTTTTT. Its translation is CASGHQNTGELFF.

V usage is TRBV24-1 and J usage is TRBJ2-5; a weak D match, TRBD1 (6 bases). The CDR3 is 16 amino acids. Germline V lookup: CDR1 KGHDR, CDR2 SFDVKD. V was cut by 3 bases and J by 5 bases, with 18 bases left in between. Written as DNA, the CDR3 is TGTGCCACCAGTGATCTGGTTACAGGGACGGGGGAGACCCAGTACTTC. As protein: CATSDLVTGTGETQYF.

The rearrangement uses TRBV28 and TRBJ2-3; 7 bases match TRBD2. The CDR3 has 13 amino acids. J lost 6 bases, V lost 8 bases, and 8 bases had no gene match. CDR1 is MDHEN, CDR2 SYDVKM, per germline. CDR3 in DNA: TGTGCCAGCGCGGGAGTAATGGTGGATACGCAGTATTTT. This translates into CASAGVMVDTQYF. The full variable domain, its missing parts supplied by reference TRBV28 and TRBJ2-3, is DVKVTQSSRYLVKRTGEKVFLECVQDMDHENMFWYRQDPGLGLRLIYFSYDVKMKEKGDIPEGYSVSREKKERFSLILESASTNQTSMYLCASAGVMVDTQYFGPGTRLTVL.

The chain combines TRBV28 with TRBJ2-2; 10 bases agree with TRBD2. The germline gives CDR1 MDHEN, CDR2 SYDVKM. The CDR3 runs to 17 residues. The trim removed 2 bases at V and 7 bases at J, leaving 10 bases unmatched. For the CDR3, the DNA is TGTGCCAGCAGTTTACCCCTGTTAGCGGGAGGAATCGGGGAGCTGTTTTTT. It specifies CASSLPLLAGGIGELFF. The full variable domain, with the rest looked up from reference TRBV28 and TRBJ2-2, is DVKVTQSSRYLVKRTGEKVFLECVQDMDHENMFWYRQDPGLGLRLIYFSYDVKMKEKGDIPEGYSVSREKKERFSLILESASTNQTSMYLCASSLPLLAGGIGELFFGEGSRLTVL.

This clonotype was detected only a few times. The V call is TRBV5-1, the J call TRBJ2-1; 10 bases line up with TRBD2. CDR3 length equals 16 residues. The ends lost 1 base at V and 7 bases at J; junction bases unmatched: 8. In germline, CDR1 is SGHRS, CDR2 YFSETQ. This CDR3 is CASSLRLAGKQNEQFF. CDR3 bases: TGCGCCAGCAGCTTGCGACTAGCGGGTAAGCAAAATGAGCAGTTCTTC.

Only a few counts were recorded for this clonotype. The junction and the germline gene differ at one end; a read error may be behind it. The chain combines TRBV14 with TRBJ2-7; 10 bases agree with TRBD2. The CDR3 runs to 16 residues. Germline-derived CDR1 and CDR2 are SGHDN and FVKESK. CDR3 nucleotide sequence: TGTGCCAGCAGCCACAGGACTAGCGGACCCGGTTGGGCCAGGCACTTC. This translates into CASSHRTSGPGWARHF.

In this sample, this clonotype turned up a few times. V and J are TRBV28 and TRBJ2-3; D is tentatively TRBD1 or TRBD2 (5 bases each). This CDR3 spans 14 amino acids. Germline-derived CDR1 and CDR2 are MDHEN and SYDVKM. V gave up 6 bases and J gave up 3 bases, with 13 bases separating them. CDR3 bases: TGTGCCAGCAGCACGTATGAGGGGACAGATACGCAGTATTTT. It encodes CASSTYEGTDTQYF.

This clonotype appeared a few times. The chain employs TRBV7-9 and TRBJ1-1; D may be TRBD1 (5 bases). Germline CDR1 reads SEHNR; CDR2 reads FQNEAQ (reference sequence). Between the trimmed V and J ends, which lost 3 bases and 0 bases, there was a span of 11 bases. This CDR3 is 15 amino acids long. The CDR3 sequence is CASSFIGHMNTEAFF. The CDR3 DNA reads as TGTGCCAGCAGCTTTATCGGACATATGAACACTGAAGCTTTCTTT.

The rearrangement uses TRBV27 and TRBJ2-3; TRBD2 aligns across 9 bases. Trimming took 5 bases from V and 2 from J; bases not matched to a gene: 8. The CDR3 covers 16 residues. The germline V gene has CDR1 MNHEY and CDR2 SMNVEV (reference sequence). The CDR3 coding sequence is TGTGCCAGCAGTCCCATCCTAGCGGGGAACACAGATACGCAGTATTTT. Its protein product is CASSPILAGNTDTQYF.

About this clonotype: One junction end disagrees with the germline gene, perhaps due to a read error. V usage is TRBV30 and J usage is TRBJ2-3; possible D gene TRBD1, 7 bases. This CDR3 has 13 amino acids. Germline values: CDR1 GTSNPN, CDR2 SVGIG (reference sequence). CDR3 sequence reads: CAGDRERADRQYF. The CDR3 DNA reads TGTGCCGGTGACAGGGAGCGGGCAGATAGGCAGTATTTT.

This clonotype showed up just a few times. CDR3: CASSPGTMNTGELFF. In DNA, the CDR3 is TGTGCCAGCAGCCCCGGGACAATGAACACCGGGGAGCTGTTTTTT. V gene TRBV3-1 combines with J gene TRBJ2-2; D possibly corresponds to TRBD1 (6 bases). There are 15 residues in the CDR3. The V end lost 4 bases, the J end lost 1 base, and 10 bases lay between the germline ends. Germline V gene sequence: CDR1 LGHDT, CDR2 YNNKEL (reference sequence).

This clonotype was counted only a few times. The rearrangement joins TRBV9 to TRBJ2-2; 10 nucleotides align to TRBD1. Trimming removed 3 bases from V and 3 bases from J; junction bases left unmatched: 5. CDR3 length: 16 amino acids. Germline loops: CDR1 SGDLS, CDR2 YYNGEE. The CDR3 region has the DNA TGTGCCAGCAGCGCACGACAGGGGGCATACACCGGGGAGCTGTTTTTT. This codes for CASSARQGAYTGELFF.

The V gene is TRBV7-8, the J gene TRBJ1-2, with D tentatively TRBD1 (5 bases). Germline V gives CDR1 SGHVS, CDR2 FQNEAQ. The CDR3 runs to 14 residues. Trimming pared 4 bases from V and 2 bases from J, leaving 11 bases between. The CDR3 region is CASSSRRDNYGYTF. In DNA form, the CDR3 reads TGTGCCAGCAGCTCCCGTCGGGACAACTATGGCTACACCTTC.